This T cell receptor (beta chain) was profiled in a study of OX40 agonist ivuxolimab in advanced cancers. CDR1 is SGHNT and CDR2 is YENEEA in the germline V gene. Trimming at V came to 7 bases and at J to 6 bases, leaving 6 bases not matched to a gene. This CDR3 region has 14 residues. Only in-frame clones appear in the TCRdb table, and some are missing; sequencing was by immunoSEQ multiplex PCR. The sample includes tens of thousands of clones, 93% of them seen just once. A remark on this clone: Antigen unknown.

Study results and caveats: Individuals who were partial responders at 0.1-3.0 mg/kg had clonal expansion that ranked among the lowest. The expanded peripheral T cells' antigen specificity was not determined.

This chain links TRBV11-3 with TRBJ2-1, with 10 bases identical to TRBD2. The specimen comprised CD4+ or CD8+ T cells sorted from blood, sampled in a trial of the OX40 agonist ivuxolimab. The receptor was isolated from an adult with an advanced solid tumor such as melanoma, head and neck, liver or kidney cancer. The DNA for the CDR3 is TGTGCCAGCAAAGCGGGAGGGTACGCCAATGAGCAGTTCTTC. Translated: CASKAGGYANEQFF.